The 20 T cell receptor beta chains reported below all come from one sample, sequenced in a study of blood T cell repertoires in COVID-19. Only in-frame clones appear in the TCRdb table, and some are missing; sequencing was by immunoSEQ multiplex PCR. Of about 340,000 clones in the sample, about four fifths were seen once. The sequencing input was peripheral blood. Receptor source: a young man with active or convalescent COVID-19.

This CDR3 reads CAWSVRGLQGLRTGELFF. Written as DNA, the CDR3 is TGTGCCTGGAGTGTACGGGGTTTACAGGGGTTACGGACCGGGGAGCTGTTTTTT. The rearrangement uses TRBV30 and TRBJ2-2, with 7 bases identical to TRBD1. CDR1 and CDR2 (germline): GTSNPN, SVGIG (reference sequence). This CDR3 region has 18 residues. V lost 0 bases and J lost 5; bases outside the gene matches: 15.

Details on this clone: Other DNA sequences in this sample translate to the same CDR3. The rearrangement uses TRBV18 and TRBJ2-7; D might be TRBD2 (5 bases). Germline assignment: CDR1 KGHSH and CDR2 LQKENI. Trimming removed 3 bases from V and 3 bases from J, with 6 bases in between. CDR3 length equals 12 residues. CDR3 amino acids: CASSPEGYEQYF. The CDR3, as DNA: TGTGCCAGCTCACCCGAGGGCTACGAGCAGTACTTC.

This CDR3 is CASSQGQGWEQYF. The CDR3 DNA is TGCGCCAGCAGCCAAGGACAGGGGTGGGAGCAGTACTTC. The chain has TRBV4-3 and TRBJ2-7, with 8 positions matching TRBD1. The CDR3 is 13 residues long. V lost 1 base to trimming and J lost 7 bases; unmatched junction nucleotides: 3. Germline CDR1 is LGHNA and CDR2 is YSLEER.

The chain carries TRBV29-1 and TRBJ1-1; TRBD1 is a possible D gene (5 bases). Germline loops: CDR1 SQVTM, CDR2 ANQGSEA. Trimming took off 5 bases at V and 1 base at J, with 11 bases between the two ends. The CDR3 spans 13 residues. CDR3 loop: CSVRQGGNTEAFF. The CDR3 DNA follows: TGCAGCGTTCGGCAGGGCGGGAACACTGAAGCTTTCTTT.

The genes are TRBV5-8 and TRBJ2-3, with 9 bases fitting TRBD2. Germline-derived CDR1 and CDR2 are SGHTS and YDEGEE. The CDR3 contains 15 residues. Germline trimming cut 3 bases from V and 3 bases from J; bases unmatched to any gene: 5. The CDR3 loop reads CASSSGTSGTDTQYF. In nucleotides, the CDR3 is TGTGCCAGCAGCTCTGGCACTAGCGGGACAGATACGCAGTATTTT.

V gene TRBV6-6 combines with J gene TRBJ2-7; 8 nucleotides align to TRBD2. Germline V gene sequence: CDR1 MNHNY, CDR2 SVGAGI (reference sequence). J was trimmed by 5 bases and V by 0 bases; bases with no gene match: 6. The CDR3 runs 15 residues. The CDR3 DNA reads TGTGCCAGCAGTTACTCGATTAGACTAGCGAACGAGCAGTACTTC. This encodes CASSYSIRLANEQYF.

The rearrangement joins TRBV7-9 to TRBJ2-1; 7 positions agree with TRBD2. V shed 0 bases and J 7 bases; nucleotides not matched to a gene: 9. Germline lookup yields CDR1 SEHNR and CDR2 FQNEAQ (reference sequence). This CDR3 is built from 16 residues. The CDR3 DNA is TGTGCCAGCAGCTTAGCGCAGCGGGGAGGTGAGAATGAGCAGTTCTTC. Translation: CASSLAQRGGENEQFF.

The chain employs TRBV5-1 and TRBJ2-7; TRBD2 is a possible D gene (7 bases). CDR1 is SGHRS and CDR2 is YFSETQ in the germline V gene. The V and J ends lost 0 bases and 4 bases respectively, with 17 bases between them. The CDR3 covers 16 residues. CDR3 in amino acids: CASSLAGGQRRYEQYF. The CDR3 region has the DNA TGCGCCAGCAGCTTGGCCGGGGGGCAGAGGCGGTACGAGCAGTACTTC.

This chain connects TRBV5-1 to TRBJ1-5, with D tentatively TRBD1 (5 bases). The V and J ends lost 3 bases and 0 bases respectively, with 10 bases between them. This CDR3 is built from 15 residues. Germline CDR1 and CDR2: SGHRS and YFSETQ. CDR3 loop: CASSSTGDSNQPQHF. The DNA of the CDR3 is TGCGCCAGCAGCTCCACGGGGGATAGCAATCAGCCCCAGCATTTT.

The chain combines TRBV30 with TRBJ2-3; 13 bases are shared with TRBD2. The CDR3 consists of 14 residues. Germline CDR1 reads GTSNPN; CDR2 reads SVGIG (reference sequence). V was pared by 3 bases and J by 5 bases, with 2 bases of the junction left unmatched. The CDR3, as DNA: TGTGCCTGGAGGGGACTAGCGGGATTAGATACGCAGTATTTT. It encodes CAWRGLAGLDTQYF.

This clone appeared a single time. This chain joins TRBV19 and TRBJ2-7; D uncertain. Trimming pared 1 base from V and 6 bases from J, leaving 7 bases between. CDR1 and CDR2 (germline): LNHDA, SQIVND (reference sequence). This CDR3 contains 12 residues. CDR3 sequence reads: CASSIATLEQYF. The CDR3 DNA follows: TGTGCCAGTAGTATAGCTACCCTCGAGCAGTACTTC.

The rearrangement joins TRBV5-1 to TRBJ1-5; D remains unclear. The CDR3 extends over 12 amino acids. The germline V gene encodes CDR1 SGHRS and CDR2 YFSETQ. V was shortened by 1 base and J by 9 bases, with 8 bases between the two germline ends. This CDR3 reads CASSLSGGPQHF. The CDR3 coding sequence is TGCGCCAGCAGCTTGTCGGGAGGGCCCCAGCATTTT.

The CDR3 loop is CASALKAGGGTGELFF. CDR3 coding DNA: TGTGCCAGCGCCCTCAAAGCGGGGGGAGGCACCGGGGAGCTGTTTTTT. V usage is TRBV6-4 and J usage is TRBJ2-2, with 9 bases fitting TRBD2. With 8 bases clipped from V and 4 bases from J, the junction kept 11 bases outside the gene matches. Germline values: CDR1 MRHNA, CDR2 SNTAGT. The CDR3 has 16 amino acids.

The J gene is TRBJ2-5, the V gene TRBV20-1, with no clear D. From germline, CDR1 is DFQATT and CDR2 SNEGSKA (reference sequence). The CDR3 loop spans 10 amino acids. V shed 3 bases and J shed 5 bases, with 4 bases lying between them. CDR3 sequence: CSASSETQYF. The DNA for the CDR3 is TGCAGTGCTAGTTCGGAGACCCAGTACTTC.

The rearrangement links TRBV6-4 to TRBJ1-2; possibly TRBD1 for D (5 bases). V lost 7 bases and J 7 bases, leaving 19 bases between the germline ends. Germline assignment: CDR1 MRHNA and CDR2 SNTAGT. This CDR3 comprises 14 residues. CDR3 DNA sequence: TGTGCCAGCAAGGAAAGGCAGGGTCTTGGTGGCTACACCTTC. Translation gives CASKERQGLGGYTF.

This clone was observed once. V and J are TRBV28 and TRBJ1-1; D possibly corresponds to TRBD1 (6 bases). CDR1 is MDHEN, CDR2 SYDVKM, per germline. Trimming shortened V by 6 bases and J by 6 bases, and 20 bases separated the two germline ends. The CDR3 is 15 amino acids. This CDR3 reads CASSALGQPPPEAFF. Written as DNA, the CDR3 is TGTGCCAGCAGCGCGCTTGGACAGCCTCCTCCTGAAGCTTTCTTT.

The CDR3 loop is CASSKTDATNEKLFF. For the CDR3, the DNA is TGTGCCAGTAGCAAGACAGACGCAACTAATGAAAAACTGTTTTTT. This chain connects TRBV19 to TRBJ1-4, with D possibly TRBD1 on 5 matching bases. This CDR3 region has 15 residues. Germline loops: CDR1 LNHDA, CDR2 SQIVND (reference sequence). The V and J ends lost 6 bases and 0 bases respectively, with 11 bases between them.

The chain recombines TRBV28 with TRBJ2-3; TRBD2 agrees at 8 bases. Germline trimming cut 8 bases from V and 5 bases from J; bases unmatched to any gene: 6. Germline V CDR1 and CDR2: MDHEN, SYDVKM. The CDR3 has 13 residues. CDR3 DNA sequence: TGTGCCAGCTTGAGCGGGAGTAGAGATACGCAGTATTTT. Its protein is CASLSGSRDTQYF.

The chain has TRBV6-4 and TRBJ2-3, with TRBD1 matching over 7 bases. CDR1 and CDR2 (germline): MRHNA, SNTAGT. The CDR3 sequence is 13 residues long. V lost 4 bases to trimming and J lost 5 bases; unmatched junction nucleotides: 3. The CDR3 DNA reads as TGTGCCAGCAGTGGACAGGGCAAAGATACGCAGTATTTT. Its translation: CASSGQGKDTQYF.

The rearrangement links TRBV25-1 to TRBJ1-1; unclear D gene. The germline V and J ends were trimmed by 3 bases and 0 bases, with 8 bases remaining between them. CDR3 length: 14 amino acids. Germline lookup yields CDR1 MGHDK and CDR2 SYGVNS. This CDR3 is CASSDISVNTEAFF. The CDR3, as DNA: TGTGCCAGCAGTGATATCTCTGTGAACACTGAAGCTTTCTTT. Full variable domain (rest looked up from reference TRBV25-1 and TRBJ1-1): EADIYQTPRYLVIGTGKKITLECSQTMGHDKMYWYQQDPGMELHLIHYSYGVNSTEKGDLSSESTVSRIRTEHFPLTLESARPSHTSQYLCASSDISVNTEAFFGQGTRLTVV.